Sequencing of this T cell receptor (beta chain) was carried out in a study of T cell responses to AZD1222 COVID-19 vaccine. Study results and limitations: Spike regions recognized by vaccine-associated CD4 TCRs spanned the protein, led by 160-218 and 743-854.

Trimming left V 8 bases short and J 3 bases short, with 11 bases between. Germline values: CDR1 MNHEY, CDR2 SVGAGI. This CDR3 contains 13 residues. In the case of this clone: What it recognizes is unknown.

TCRdb keeps only in-frame clones here, not all; method: immunoSEQ multiplex PCR. Of 98,000 or so clones detected, around nine tenths appear once; the ten largest clones hold about 16%. The sequencing used peripheral blood, collected 28 days after the second AZD1222 dose. V usage is TRBV6-5 and J usage is TRBJ2-1; possible D gene TRBD2, 5 bases. The clonotype was recovered from an adult who received the AZD1222 COVID-19 vaccine. The CDR3 nucleotides are TGTGCCAGCGCACTCCGGGACTACAATGAGCAGTTCTTC. Protein: CASALRDYNEQFF.